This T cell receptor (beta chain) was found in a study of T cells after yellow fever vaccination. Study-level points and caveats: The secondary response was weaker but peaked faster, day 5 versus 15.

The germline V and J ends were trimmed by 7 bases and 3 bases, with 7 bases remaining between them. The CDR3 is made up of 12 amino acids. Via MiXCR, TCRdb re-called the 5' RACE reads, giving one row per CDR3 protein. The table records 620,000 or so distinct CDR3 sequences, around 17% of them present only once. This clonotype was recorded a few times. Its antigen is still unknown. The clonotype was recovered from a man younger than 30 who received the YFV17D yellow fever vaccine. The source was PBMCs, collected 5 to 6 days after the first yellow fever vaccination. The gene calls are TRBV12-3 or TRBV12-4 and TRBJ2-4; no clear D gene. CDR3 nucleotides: TGTGCCAGCACCTTAGACAAAAACATTCAGTACTTC. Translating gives CASTLDKNIQYF.